Listed below are T cell receptor beta chains from one sample, sequenced in a study of shared clonotypes between healthy human individuals. Using immunoSEQ multiplex PCR, the repertoire was profiled, and TCRdb retains in-frame clones only, with some absent. The sample lists 2 million or so clones; just under 95% were seen once. The specimen was naive CD8+ T cells sorted from blood. All receptors come from a man between 18 and 35 years old in good health. CDR3s include the opening cysteine and the closing phenylalanine or tryptophan. The order of the fields is CDR3 DNA, CDR3 protein, clone size, D gene, V gene, J gene. A D gene is named only where the DNA matches it firmly. Size is omitted from some rows. Given values are once, few, many or a class for expanded clones.

CDR3nt: TGCGCCAGCAGTCCTGGACTAGCCCCGGGGGAGACCCAGTACTTC
CDR3aa: CASSPGLAPGETQYF
abundance: -
d_gene: TRBD2
v_gene: TRBV5-1
j_gene: TRBJ2-5

CDR3nt: TGTGCCAGCAGTTTAGGGACAGGGGACGACGAGCAGTACTTC
CDR3aa: CASSLGTGDDEQYF
abundance: once
d_gene: TRBD1
v_gene: TRBV28
j_gene: TRBJ2-7

CDR3nt: TGTGCCAGCAGCTCCCGGACAGGGAGGGGGAACACTGAAGCTTTCTTT
CDR3aa: CASSSRTGRGNTEAFF
abundance: -
d_gene: TRBD1
v_gene: TRBV7-9
j_gene: TRBJ1-1

CDR3nt: TGTGCCAGCAGCTTAGGGGTCAGGGCCGGGGAGCTGTTTTTT
CDR3aa: CASSLGVRAGELFF
abundance: -
d_gene: -
v_gene: TRBV11-2
j_gene: TRBJ2-2

CDR3nt: TGTGCCAGCAGCCCCGAGGGCAATGAGCAGTTCTTC
CDR3aa: CASSPEGNEQFF
abundance: -
d_gene: -
v_gene: TRBV11-2
j_gene: TRBJ2-1

CDR3nt: TGCAGTGCACCGAAAGCCTACGAGCAGTACTTC
CDR3aa: CSAPKAYEQYF
abundance: -
d_gene: -
v_gene: TRBV20-1
j_gene: TRBJ2-7

CDR3nt: TGCGCCAGCTCTGCCGGGACCTACAATCAGCCCCAGCATTTT
CDR3aa: CASSAGTYNQPQHF
abundance: -
d_gene: -
v_gene: TRBV10-2
j_gene: TRBJ1-5

CDR3nt: TGTGCCAGCAGCTTGCGGGAGGACTACGAGCAGTACTTC
CDR3aa: CASSLREDYEQYF
abundance: -
d_gene: TRBD2
v_gene: TRBV6-1
j_gene: TRBJ2-7

CDR3nt: TGTGCCAGCAACCCTGGTGGGGAGGCGGAGACCCAGTACTTC
CDR3aa: CASNPGGEAETQYF
abundance: -
d_gene: -
v_gene: TRBV9
j_gene: TRBJ2-5

CDR3nt: TGTGCCAGCAGTGAAGGTGGGGTCTTCCCCTATGGCTACACCTTC
CDR3aa: CASSEGGVFPYGYTF
abundance: -
d_gene: -
v_gene: TRBV6-1
j_gene: TRBJ1-2

CDR3nt: TGTGCCAGCAGTGAACTAGCGGGGGCCAACGTCCTGACTTTC
CDR3aa: CASSELAGANVLTF
abundance: few
d_gene: -
v_gene: TRBV6-1
j_gene: TRBJ2-6

CDR3nt: TGCAGCGTTGAAGACCTAGCGGGGATCAGGTACTTC
CDR3aa: CSVEDLAGIRYF
abundance: -
d_gene: TRBD2
v_gene: TRBV29-1
j_gene: TRBJ2-5

CDR3nt: TGTGCCAGCAGTGTCAAGGCAGGGGGGTACGAGCAGTACTTC
CDR3aa: CASSVKAGGYEQYF
abundance: -
d_gene: -
v_gene: TRBV2
j_gene: TRBJ2-7

CDR3nt: TGTGCCAGCAACCCTAGCGGGGGGGCCTACGAGCAGTACTTC
CDR3aa: CASNPSGGAYEQYF
abundance: -
d_gene: TRBD2
v_gene: TRBV7-3
j_gene: TRBJ2-7

CDR3nt: TGTGCCAGCAGTTACGCGCAGGGGGGGTACGAGCAGTACTTC
CDR3aa: CASSYAQGGYEQYF
abundance: once
d_gene: -
v_gene: TRBV6-5
j_gene: TRBJ2-7

CDR3nt: TGTGCCAGCAATTCGGAGTCAGATACGCAGTATTTT
CDR3aa: CASNSESDTQYF
abundance: -
d_gene: -
v_gene: TRBV2
j_gene: TRBJ2-3

CDR3nt: TGCAGCGTTTGGACTAGCGGGAGCTCCTACAATGAGCAGTTCTTC
CDR3aa: CSVWTSGSSYNEQFF
abundance: -
d_gene: TRBD2
v_gene: TRBV29-1
j_gene: TRBJ2-1

CDR3nt: TGTGCCAGTAGTATAGGGCAGAACTACGAGCAGTACTTC
CDR3aa: CASSIGQNYEQYF
abundance: -
d_gene: -
v_gene: TRBV19
j_gene: TRBJ2-7

CDR3nt: TGCGCCAGCAGTGAGGGTAGCGGGAATGAGCAGTTCTTC
CDR3aa: CASSEGSGNEQFF
abundance: -
d_gene: TRBD2
v_gene: TRBV10-2
j_gene: TRBJ2-1

CDR3nt: TGTGCCAGCAGCCCTGGGACAGTCCCCTACGAGCAGTACTTC
CDR3aa: CASSPGTVPYEQYF
abundance: -
d_gene: TRBD1
v_gene: TRBV9
j_gene: TRBJ2-7

CDR3nt: TGTGCCAGCAGCTTAGGGAGCGGGCCCTACGAGCAGTACTTC
CDR3aa: CASSLGSGPYEQYF
abundance: -
d_gene: -
v_gene: TRBV11-2
j_gene: TRBJ2-7

CDR3nt: TGTGCCAGCAGCGACGGGAATTCACCCCTCCACTTT
CDR3aa: CASSDGNSPLHF
abundance: -
d_gene: -
v_gene: TRBV9
j_gene: TRBJ1-6

CDR3nt: TGTGCCAGCACCTCGAGCACAGGCCCCTGGGCTTTCTTT
CDR3aa: CASTSSTGPWAFF
abundance: few
d_gene: -
v_gene: TRBV28
j_gene: TRBJ1-1

CDR3nt: TGTGCCAGCAACCCCCTGAGGGGGAGCACAGATACGCAGTATTTT
CDR3aa: CASNPLRGSTDTQYF
abundance: -
d_gene: -
v_gene: TRBV28
j_gene: TRBJ2-3

CDR3nt: TGTGCCAGCAGCTTAGTCGGGGGCAGTGAAAAACTGTTTTTT
CDR3aa: CASSLVGGSEKLFF
abundance: once
d_gene: -
v_gene: TRBV7-9
j_gene: TRBJ1-4

CDR3nt: TGCAGCGTTGACCCAGGGGGTCCTGAAGCTTTCTTT
CDR3aa: CSVDPGGPEAFF
abundance: -
d_gene: TRBD1
v_gene: TRBV29-1
j_gene: TRBJ1-1

CDR3nt: TGTGCCAGCAGCCCCGGGGCTAGCGGGAGGAGAGGGTCCTACAATGAGCAGTTCTTC
CDR3aa: CASSPGASGRRGSYNEQFF
abundance: -
d_gene: TRBD2
v_gene: TRBV27
j_gene: TRBJ2-1

CDR3nt: TGTGCCTGGAGTGTACAGTCGGGAAACATTCAGTACTTC
CDR3aa: CAWSVQSGNIQYF
abundance: -
d_gene: -
v_gene: TRBV30
j_gene: TRBJ2-4

CDR3nt: TGCGCCAGCAGCTTGGCGTGGGAGGGCGGCACCGGGGAGCTGTTTTTT
CDR3aa: CASSLAWEGGTGELFF
abundance: -
d_gene: TRBD2
v_gene: TRBV5-1
j_gene: TRBJ2-2

CDR3nt: TGTGCCAGCAGTGAGGGGACAGCGAAAGTCTATGGCTACACCTTC
CDR3aa: CASSEGTAKVYGYTF
abundance: -
d_gene: TRBD1
v_gene: TRBV2
j_gene: TRBJ1-2

CDR3nt: TGTGCCAGCAGTTACTCGACCGGAGCTTCTGGCGAGCAGTACTTC
CDR3aa: CASSYSTGASGEQYF
abundance: -
d_gene: -
v_gene: TRBV6-5
j_gene: TRBJ2-7

CDR3nt: TGTGCCAGCAGCCAATTCAGTGCTCATAACTATGGCTACACCTTC
CDR3aa: CASSQFSAHNYGYTF
abundance: -
d_gene: -
v_gene: TRBV14
j_gene: TRBJ1-2

CDR3nt: TGTGCCAGCCGCGGCGGGAACACTGAAGCTTTCTTT
CDR3aa: CASRGGNTEAFF
abundance: -
d_gene: -
v_gene: TRBV5-6
j_gene: TRBJ1-1

CDR3nt: TGTGCCAGCTCTCGACAGGGGACAGGGCGTCACATTCAGTACTTC
CDR3aa: CASSRQGTGRHIQYF
abundance: few
d_gene: TRBD1
v_gene: TRBV2
j_gene: TRBJ2-4

CDR3nt: TGTGCCAGTAATGACGGATACACAGATACGCAGTATTTT
CDR3aa: CASNDGYTDTQYF
abundance: -
d_gene: -
v_gene: TRBV19
j_gene: TRBJ2-3

CDR3nt: TGCGCCAGCAGCCAAGCCGTGGAGGGCCCTAGGGATACGCAGTATTTT
CDR3aa: CASSQAVEGPRDTQYF
abundance: -
d_gene: -
v_gene: TRBV4-1
j_gene: TRBJ2-3

CDR3nt: TGTGCCAGCAGAGACTCCGGGACGGCAGCCCACGAGCAGTACTTC
CDR3aa: CASRDSGTAAHEQYF
abundance: -
d_gene: -
v_gene: TRBV6-5
j_gene: TRBJ2-7

CDR3nt: TGTGCCAGCAGCGGAACAGGGGGCGGCGGCACCGGGGAGCTGTTTTTT
CDR3aa: CASSGTGGGGTGELFF
abundance: -
d_gene: TRBD1
v_gene: TRBV9
j_gene: TRBJ2-2

CDR3nt: TGCGCCAGCAGACACACAGGGTCCTATGGCTACACCTTC
CDR3aa: CASRHTGSYGYTF
abundance: -
d_gene: -
v_gene: TRBV4-1
j_gene: TRBJ1-2

CDR3nt: TGTGCCAGCAGTGATCGAACAGGAATTCGAGACTACGAGCAGTACTTC
CDR3aa: CASSDRTGIRDYEQYF
abundance: -
d_gene: -
v_gene: TRBV27
j_gene: TRBJ2-7

CDR3nt: TGTGCCAGCAGCTTAGAACCCGGCGCTTTCCACGAGCAGTACTTC
CDR3aa: CASSLEPGAFHEQYF
abundance: -
d_gene: -
v_gene: TRBV7-6
j_gene: TRBJ2-7

CDR3nt: TGTGCCAGCTCCCTTTCTGGGGGGGACTTGAATCAGCCCCAGCATTTT
CDR3aa: CASSLSGGDLNQPQHF
abundance: once
d_gene: -
v_gene: TRBV27
j_gene: TRBJ1-5

CDR3nt: TGCGCCAGCAGCCAAGATCTCGGCTCTGACGAGCAGTACTTC
CDR3aa: CASSQDLGSDEQYF
abundance: -
d_gene: -
v_gene: TRBV4-3
j_gene: TRBJ2-7

CDR3nt: TGTGCCAGCAGCTTAGAGAACAGGGGGGATTATAGCAATCAGCCCCAGCATTTT
CDR3aa: CASSLENRGDYSNQPQHF
abundance: -
d_gene: TRBD1
v_gene: TRBV7-8
j_gene: TRBJ1-5

CDR3nt: TGTGCCAGCTCACCAGCGACTAGTGTGGCCGAGCAGTACTTC
CDR3aa: CASSPATSVAEQYF
abundance: -
d_gene: -
v_gene: TRBV18
j_gene: TRBJ2-7